These T cell receptor beta chains were read from a single sample in a study of blood T cell repertoires in COVID-19. Clones were read by immunoSEQ multiplex PCR, and TCRdb kept only the in-frame ones, dropping some. The sample has some 200,000 clones; about 90% are singletons. Source material: PBMCs or T cells enriched from blood (not recorded which). Receptor source: a woman in her forties or fifties in a cohort exposed to, infected with or recovered from COVID-19 (not recorded which). CDR3s include the opening cysteine and the closing phenylalanine or tryptophan. The order of the fields is J gene, V gene, clone size, D gene, CDR3 DNA, CDR3 protein. A D gene is named only where the DNA matches it firmly. Some rows mark clone size as missing; the rest say once, few, many or name a class of expanded clone.

>TRBJ2-3|TRBV9|-|-
TGTGCCAGCAGCGTAGGGGGTAAACTAGGAGCTCATACGCAGTATTTT
CASSVGGKLGAHTQYF
>TRBJ1-1|TRBV10-3|once|TRBD1
TGTGCCATCAGTGGGCGGGACAGGATAATGAACACTGAAGCTTTCTTT
CAISGRDRIMNTEAFF
>TRBJ2-1|TRBV9|-|-
TGTGCCAGCAGCGTAGAGCCCGGGGAGAAGATTGAGCAGTTCTTC
CASSVEPGEKIEQFF
>TRBJ2-2|TRBV19|-|-
TGTGCCACCTCCCGCACGGGCACCGGGGAGCTGTTTTTT
CATSRTGTGELFF
>TRBJ2-2|TRBV2|-|-
TGTGCCAGCAGTGTGGACACCAACACCGGGGAGCTGTTTTTT
CASSVDTNTGELFF
>TRBJ2-7|TRBV4-3|-|TRBD1
TGCGCCAGCAGCCAAGAGGCTATCGGACAGGGGAACTACGAGCAGTACTTC
CASSQEAIGQGNYEQYF
>TRBJ1-5|TRBV15|-|-
TGTGCCACCAGCAGAGATCTTAGTCCTAGCTTGAAGGAGAGCAATCAGCCCCAGCATTTT
CATSRDLSPSLKESNQPQHF
>TRBJ1-2|TRBV27|-|TRBD1
TGTGCCAGCAGTTTCCGGGCGGGACAGGGGGGCTACACCTTC
CASSFRAGQGGYTF
>TRBJ1-2|TRBV28|once|-
TGTGCCAGCTCCGGGAACGAGGTCTATGGCTACACCTTC
CASSGNEVYGYTF
>TRBJ2-7|TRBV5-5|-|-
TGTGCCAGCAGCTTGGGGGACTCCTCCTACGAGCAGTACTTC
CASSLGDSSYEQYF
>TRBJ1-4|TRBV4-3|-|TRBD1
TGCGCCAGCAGCCAAGAAGGACCCGGGACAGACAATGAAAAACTGTTTTTT
CASSQEGPGTDNEKLFF
>TRBJ1-3|TRBV12-3/TRBV12-4|once|-
TGTGCCAGCGGGCGGTCAGAGGGAACCACCATATATTTT
CASGRSEGTTIYF
>TRBJ1-2|TRBV7-2|few|-
TGTGCCAGCAGCACCTATCAGGGTAATCATGGCTACACCTTC
CASSTYQGNHGYTF
>TRBJ2-7|TRBV11-3|-|TRBD1
TGTGCCAGCAGCCAGCACAGGGGCTCCTACGAGCAGTACTTC
CASSQHRGSYEQYF
>TRBJ2-7|TRBV7-9|-|-
TGTGCCAGCAGCAAAGGGGGACTACTAAACTACGAGCAGTACTTC
CASSKGGLLNYEQYF
>TRBJ2-7|TRBV18|-|TRBD1
TGTGCCAGCTCCCCCGGGGACAGGGGGTTTGGTTTATACGAGCAGTACTTC
CASSPGDRGFGLYEQYF
>TRBJ2-5|TRBV7-9|-|-
TGTGCCAGCAGCGCCACTAGTCCGGGGACCCAGTACTTC
CASSATSPGTQYF
>TRBJ1-6|TRBV3-1/TRBV3-2|-|TRBD1
TGTGCCAGCAGCCAAGGGGACAGGTATCATTCACCCCTCCACTTT
CASSQGDRYHSPLHF
>TRBJ2-7|TRBV6-4|-|-
TGTGCCAGCAGTGACTCCTTTCCCCGGGACGAGCAGTACTTC
CASSDSFPRDEQYF
>TRBJ2-5|TRBV5-1|-|-
TGCGCCAGCTATACGGGGACAACGCGAGAGACCCAGTACTTC
CASYTGTTRETQYF
>TRBJ2-3|TRBV19|-|TRBD2
TGTGCCAGTAGCCGCGCGACTAGCGGGGGGGCCCCAGATACGCAGTATTTT
CASSRATSGGAPDTQYF
>TRBJ1-3|TRBV10-3|-|-
TGTGCCATCAGTGAGTTCGGGAGCTCTGGAAACACCATATATTTT
CAISEFGSSGNTIYF
>TRBJ2-4|TRBV30|-|TRBD1
TGTGCCTGGACACCGGGACAGGCCAAAAACATTCAGTACTTC
CAWTPGQAKNIQYF
>TRBJ2-1|TRBV11-1|-|-
TGTGCCAGCACCTGGGCGGGCTACGATGAGCAGTTCTTC
CASTWAGYDEQFF
>TRBJ2-3|TRBV6-1|-|-
TGTGCCAGCAGTGAACGAACGGGTACAGATACGCAGTATTTT
CASSERTGTDTQYF
>TRBJ2-3|TRBV2|-|-
TGTGCCAGCAGTGTCTCTAGAGATACGCAGTATTTT
CASSVSRDTQYF
>TRBJ1-2|TRBV27|-|-
TGTGCCAGCGGGGAGCGGTCACCACTCTATGGCTACACCTTC
CASGERSPLYGYTF
>TRBJ1-6|TRBV5-4|-|-
TGTGCCAGCAGCTTGTGGGGAGGGGATTCACCCCTCCACTTT
CASSLWGGDSPLHF
>TRBJ1-6|TRBV2|few|-
TGTGCCAGCAGTCATGTTAATTCACCCCTCCACTTT
CASSHVNSPLHF
>TRBJ2-7|TRBV9|-|TRBD2
TGTGCCAGCAGCGTAGCGGTAGCTAGCGGGGGGCTTTACTTC
CASSVAVASGGLYF
>TRBJ1-2|TRBV5-1|-|TRBD1
TGCGCCAGCAGCCTCAGGACAGGGGATGGCTACACCTTC
CASSLRTGDGYTF
>TRBJ2-5|TRBV18|once|TRBD1
TGTGCCAGCTCGCAAGGGACAGGGACGGGGGAGACCCAGTACTTC
CASSQGTGTGETQYF
>TRBJ1-5|TRBV6-2/TRBV6-3|-|-
TGTGCCAGCAGTTACTCGATTCTCGCGGATAGCAATCAGCCCCAGCATTTT
CASSYSILADSNQPQHF
>TRBJ2-3|TRBV2|-|TRBD1
TGTGCCAGCAGGACAAACAGGGGCAGCACAGATACGCAGTATTTT
CASRTNRGSTDTQYF
>TRBJ1-6|TRBV4-3|-|TRBD1
TGCGCCAGCAGCCGCGGACAGGGCGTGGATTCACCCCTCCACTTT
CASSRGQGVDSPLHF
>TRBJ1-4|TRBV5-1|-|-
TGCGCCAGCAGCTTTAACGGGGCTAATGAAAAACTGTTTTTT
CASSFNGANEKLFF
>TRBJ1-1|TRBV25-1|-|-
TGTGCCACCACGACATCACAAATTACTGAAGCTTTCTTT
CATTTSQITEAFF
>TRBJ2-3|TRBV7-2|few|-
TGTGCCAGCAGGCAGGCAGCCTCAGATACGCAGTATTTT
CASRQAASDTQYF
>TRBJ2-1|TRBV11-2|few|-
TGTGCCAGCAGCAAGCTATTAGATGAGCAGTTCTTC
CASSKLLDEQFF
>TRBJ1-2|TRBV19|-|TRBD1
TGTGCCAGTAGTCTAGCTCCGGGACAGGGAAGTAATGGCTACACCTTC
CASSLAPGQGSNGYTF
>TRBJ2-7|TRBV10-3|few|TRBD1
TGTGCCATCGCCTATTCAGGGACAGGCCCCTACGAGCAGTACTTC
CAIAYSGTGPYEQYF
>TRBJ2-3|TRBV27|-|TRBD2
TGTGCCAGCAGAACGCGGGACTATCGACTACAAACCACTAGCACAGATACGCAGTATTTT
CASRTRDYRLQTTSTDTQYF
>TRBJ1-5|TRBV27|-|-
TGTGCCAGCAGTTTAGAAAGGGGAAGCAATCAGCCCCAGCATTTT
CASSLERGSNQPQHF
>TRBJ2-1|TRBV5-6|-|TRBD1
TGTGCCAGCAGCTTCCTGACAGGGAGCTCCTACAATGAGCAGTTCTTC
CASSFLTGSSYNEQFF
>TRBJ1-2|TRBV10-1|once|-
TGCGCCAGCAGTGAGTCTGAGGGAGGGACGGTTTATGCGGGTGGCTACACCTTC
CASSESEGGTVYAGGYTF
>TRBJ1-1|TRBV24-1|-|TRBD1
TGTGCCTTTGGGACAGCCAGGCCATTT
CAFGTARPF
>TRBJ1-1|TRBV5-8|-|TRBD1
TGTGCCAGCAGCTTGGGGACAGGGTACGGGAACACTGAAGCTTTCTTT
CASSLGTGYGNTEAFF
>TRBJ1-1|TRBV6-2/TRBV6-3|once|-
TGTGCCAGCAGCCATCCGGGGGGGACTGAAGCTTTCTTT
CASSHPGGTEAFF
>TRBJ2-3|TRBV5-1|-|TRBD2
TGCGCCAGCAGCTTCGGACTAGCGGGGGGTCCTAGCACAGATACGCAGTATTTT
CASSFGLAGGPSTDTQYF
>TRBJ1-3|TRBV18|-|-
TGTGCCAGCTCACCAGATCTAACGGGGACAAAAAAACGCTCTGGAAACACCATATATTTT
CASSPDLTGTKKRSGNTIYF
>TRBJ1-2|TRBV4-2|-|-
TGTGCCAGCAGCCAAGATAAAGAGGCCGGGGGCTATGGCTACACCTTC
CASSQDKEAGGYGYTF
>TRBJ1-1|TRBV3-1/TRBV3-2|-|-
TGTGCCAGCAGCCAAGTAGCAACGGGAGATACTGAAGCTTTCTTT
CASSQVATGDTEAFF
>TRBJ2-3|TRBV4-1|once|-
TGCGCCAGCAGCCGCCCAGATTCGCCCACAGATACGCAGTATTTT
CASSRPDSPTDTQYF